This is a list of T cell receptor beta chains from one sample in a study of glioma-infiltrating T cells. One entry per CDR3 protein, called by TCRdb with MiXCR from the multiplex PCR reads. This sample has 300,000 to 450,000 distinct CDR3 sequences; around 38% occur once, and the top ten carry 12%. The sequencing sample was made of glioma tissue, nonneoplastic brain tissue, or PBMCs (not recorded which). These receptor sequences come from a human donor with low-grade glioma or glioblastoma, undergoing nonglioma brain surgery, or in good health (not recorded which). Each CDR3 is given without its conserved first and last residue. A D gene is named only where the DNA matches it firmly.

J: TRBJ2-1
V: TRBV4-3
D: NA
CDR3: ASSKEAGGNEQF

J: TRBJ2-3
V: TRBV13
D: NA
CDR3: ASTTAGRSTDTQY

J: TRBJ1-1
V: TRBV28
D: NA
CDR3: ASSPGRGPTEAF

J: TRBJ2-3
V: TRBV20-1
D: NA
CDR3: SAREARSTDTQY

J: TRBJ2-1
V: TRBV7-9
D: TRBD2
CDR3: ASSPPGVTSGRAGQF

J: TRBJ2-1
V: TRBV28
D: TRBD2
CDR3: ASRGLAPLNEQF

J: TRBJ1-5
V: TRBV29-1
D: TRBD1
CDR3: STGEGAEAPQH

J: TRBJ1-4
V: TRBV2
D: TRBD1
CDR3: ASSDRGLTNEKLF

J: TRBJ2-5
V: TRBV4-1
D: TRBD2
CDR3: ASSQDRSTSGQETQY

J: TRBJ2-3
V: TRBV27
D: NA
CDR3: ASSSGRSGTGTQY

J: TRBJ1-1
V: TRBV7-6
D: NA
CDR3: ASGFKGSEAF

J: TRBJ2-3
V: TRBV15
D: NA
CDR3: ATRPTEFYTDTQY

J: TRBJ1-6
V: TRBV4-2
D: NA
CDR3: ASSQGTGGPSPLH

J: TRBJ2-7
V: TRBV27
D: TRBD2
CDR3: ASSVRVSGSAEQY

J: TRBJ2-2
V: TRBV28
D: NA
CDR3: ASSFWGRSSTGELF

J: TRBJ2-5
V: TRBV7-3
D: NA
CDR3: ASSLTMTRQETQY

J: TRBJ2-6
V: TRBV28
D: NA
CDR3: ASSPFSGANVLT

J: TRBJ1-1
V: TRBV29-1
D: NA
CDR3: SVGRRNTEAF